This T cell receptor beta chain is drawn from a study of regulatory T cells in long-lasting Graves disease (dated by TCRdb to the early 2020s). At the level of the whole study: Persistent Graves' disease was defined as antithyroid drug treatment for over 5 years with persistently positive TSH receptor autoantibodies. The study was conducted in China and was registered as a clinical trial. A total of about 33 samples underwent TCR sequencing, from some 13 patients with persistent Graves' disease and around 20 patients with newly diagnosed Graves' disease. This study used TCR sequencing and RNA sequencing of peripheral blood to compare persistent Graves' disease patients against newly diagnosed Graves' disease patients. In the clinical cohort, patients with persistent Graves' disease had used antithyroid drugs for an average of roughly ten years.

From the cysteine through the phenylalanine, the CDR3 covers 14 amino acids. Only CDR3 DNA is held: 42 bases, read in frame from base 1. CDR1 and CDR2, per the germline V gene, are SGHVS and FQNEAQ. Trimming costs V 7 bases and J 4 bases, and their ends lie 16 bases apart. This clonotype was recorded at least ten times. Its antigen is not yet known. No clone much larger than this one lies a single base away; base qualities are absent. In the paper's terms, the time point label means: persistent/refractory GD, antithyroid drugs over 5 years with positive TRAb. RNA was extracted from PBMCs in TRIzol for both TCR sequencing and RNA sequencing. The diagnosis of Graves' disease followed American Thyroid Association guidelines. Recruitment of patients was carried out at an endocrinology department in Xi'an, China. Each patient gave approximately 8.8 milliliters of peripheral blood, collected in an EDTA anticoagulant tube. Ficoll Paque Plus density gradient separation was used to isolate PBMCs, and no additional T cell sorting was done. An Agilent 2100 Bioanalyzer and agarose gel were used to check RNA quality, while a NanoDrop 2000 measured RNA concentration.

The investigation overall reported the following: Sequencing and analysis were limited to the TCR beta chain. As a limitation, the authors acknowledged that the small sample size may reduce accuracy. Lower TCR Shannon entropy and fewer highly expanded clones were observed in persistent Graves' disease patients than in newly diagnosed patients, which suggested clonal expansion. TRBV28, TRBJ1-2 and TRBJ2-5 were preferentially used in persistent disease, while TRBV20-1 and TRBJ2-1 were favored in newly diagnosed disease. Because the primary lesion, thyroid tissue, could not be accessed, the study looked at peripheral blood alone. More public clonotypes were shared among persistent patients (under 3,000) than among newly diagnosed patients (approximately 930).

The library came from multiplex PCR. Reads for this sample came from an Illumina HiSeq 4000. TCR beta libraries were built with iRepertoire HTBI primers and Arm-PCR amplification of CDR3 regions. Gel purification was performed on PCR products prior to sequencing. From the authors' description of their analysis: Across samples, 55 to 80 TRBV and roughly 15 TRBJ segments were identified and used for gene usage analysis of CDR3 amino acid clonotypes. Filtered high-quality paired reads were merged into contigs using COPE and FqMerger. BLAST was used to align contigs to IMGT TRBV, TRBD and TRBJ reference genes, and CDR3 was defined according to IMGT. Any clonotype with a frequency above 0.1% was counted as a highly expanded clone. Shannon entropy was used to measure repertoire diversity, and the Gini coefficient was used to measure V-J evenness. A clonotype found in more than one individual was treated as public. TCRdb trimmed the raw reads at Q25, called clones with MiXCR and kept productive beta chains. One record per CDR3 amino acid sequence lists the most common genes and DNA. None of the V and J calls come from the authors' own analysis; TCRdb made them. This sample lists about 430,000 distinct CDR3 sequences; around 20% were detected once. Approximately 15% of the sample belongs to the ten largest clones.

This chain is built from TRBV7-8 and TRBJ1-1; the D gene remains uncertain. The sample consisted of peripheral blood mononuclear cells (PBMCs), taken when the disease was refractory, from a patient treated with antithyroid drugs. The source is a female donor with Graves disease. The CDR3 sequence is CASTLRLGSTEAFF. The DNA sequence is TGTGCCAGCACCCTAAGACTGGGGAGCACTGAAGCTTTCTTT.